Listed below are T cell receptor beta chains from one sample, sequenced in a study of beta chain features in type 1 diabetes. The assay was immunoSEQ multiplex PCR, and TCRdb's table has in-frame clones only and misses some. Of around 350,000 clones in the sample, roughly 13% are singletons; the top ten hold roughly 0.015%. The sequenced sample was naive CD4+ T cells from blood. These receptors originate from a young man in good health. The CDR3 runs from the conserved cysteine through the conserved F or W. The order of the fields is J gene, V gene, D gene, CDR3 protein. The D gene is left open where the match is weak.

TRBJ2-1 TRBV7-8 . CASRGSRVAHEQFF
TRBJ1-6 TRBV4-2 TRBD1 CASSQRETGGSLHF
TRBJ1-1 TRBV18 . CASSPTQGRPEAFF
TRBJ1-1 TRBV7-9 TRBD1 CASSLRQGANTEAFF
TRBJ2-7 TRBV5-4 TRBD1 CASSSGTGNYEQYF
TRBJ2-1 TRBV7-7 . CASSFGEYNEQFF
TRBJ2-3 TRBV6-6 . CASSYRTSTDTQYF
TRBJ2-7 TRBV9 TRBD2 CASSVGGASGLFAHEQYF
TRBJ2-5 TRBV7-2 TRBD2 CASSPTSGMGAETQYF
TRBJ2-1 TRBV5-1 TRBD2 CASSLTSGRTLNEQFF
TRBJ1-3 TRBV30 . CAWSGQTSGNTIYF
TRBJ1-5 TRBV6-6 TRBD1 CASSTSQGVGNQPQHF
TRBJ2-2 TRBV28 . CASRSQGFPGELFF
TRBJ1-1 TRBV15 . CATSRVGVPEAFF
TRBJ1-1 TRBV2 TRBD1 CASSGQGVTEAFF
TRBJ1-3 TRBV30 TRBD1 CAWSAATQGAVGNTIYF
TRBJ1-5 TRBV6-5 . CASSYWGTGQPQHF
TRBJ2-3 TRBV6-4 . CASSAGASGDTQYF
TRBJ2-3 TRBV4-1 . CASSPKRDRMGATDTQYF
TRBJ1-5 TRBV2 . CASSASNQPQHF
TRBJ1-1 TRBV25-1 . CASSEYDLSREWYTEAFF
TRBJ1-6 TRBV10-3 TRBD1 CAITPGQGNSPLHF
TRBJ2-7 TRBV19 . CASSMAGTYEQYF
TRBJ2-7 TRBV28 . CASSATDRGWYF
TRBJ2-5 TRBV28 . CASSFQVLETQYF
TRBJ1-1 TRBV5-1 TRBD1 CASSTGQGNTEAFF
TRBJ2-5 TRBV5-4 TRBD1 CASSLTRGSLQETQYF
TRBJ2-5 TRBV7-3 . CASSRQNQETQYF
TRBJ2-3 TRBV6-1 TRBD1 CASSGRQGPTDTQYF
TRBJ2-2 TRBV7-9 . CAWAGIGALNTGELFF
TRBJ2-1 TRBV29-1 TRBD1 CSVGGTGGNEQFF
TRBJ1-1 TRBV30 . CACCVNEGTEAFF
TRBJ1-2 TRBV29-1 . CSVAQERGYTF
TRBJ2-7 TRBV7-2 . CASSPSRGEQYF
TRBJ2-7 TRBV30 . CAWSVGGNYEQYF
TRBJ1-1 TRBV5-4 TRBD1 CASSSPRDRGDEAFF
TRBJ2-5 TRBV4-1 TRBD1 CASSQTGLQETQYF
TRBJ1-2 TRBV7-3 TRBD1 CASSLGTGSGYGYTF
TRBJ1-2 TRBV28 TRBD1 CASSLRTGSVGYTF
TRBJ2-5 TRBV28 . CAHRDGGYETQYF
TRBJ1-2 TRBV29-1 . CSVSHSNYGYTF
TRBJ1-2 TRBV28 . CASATGDNYGYTF
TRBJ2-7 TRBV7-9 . CASSRYSTYEQYF